Listed here are 26 T cell receptor beta chains from one sample, sequenced in a study of T cells in Graves' hyperthyroidism and ophthalmopathy. The investigators amplified TCR beta CDR3 regions from RNA transcripts. HTBI primers drove first-round RT-PCR of the TCR CDR3. Each CDR3 protein gets one entry after TCRdb re-called the multiplex PCR reads with MiXCR. The sample holds fewer than 550,000 distinct CDR3 sequences, roughly 24% seen once. Sequencing was performed on blood. These receptor sequences come from a woman aged 30 to 39 with Graves' ophthalmopathy.

This clonotype came up many times. The chain has TRBV11-2 and TRBJ1-1; no clear D. CDR3 length equals 15 residues. CDR1 and CDR2 from the germline V gene are SGHAT and FQNNGV. Trimming removed 5 bases from V and 1 base from J, with 14 bases in between. CDR3 amino acids: CASSPGVFANTEAFF. The CDR3 DNA is TGTGCCAGCAGCCCGGGCGTCTTTGCGAACACTGAAGCTTTCTTT.

This clonotype was found a few times. The chain uses TRBV28 and TRBJ1-1; unclear D gene. CDR1 MDHEN and CDR2 SYDVKM come from the germline V gene. V was pared by 5 bases and J by 2 bases, with 9 bases between. This CDR3 region has 13 residues. The CDR3 DNA reads as TGTGCCAGCAGTCCCACCTCAAACACTGAAGCTTTCTTT. Encoded protein: CASSPTSNTEAFF.

This clonotype was picked up many times. The CDR3 here is CSVEEVPGGVETQYF. DNA of the CDR3: TGCAGCGTTGAAGAGGTGCCAGGGGGGGTAGAGACCCAGTACTTC. The chain links TRBV29-1 to TRBJ2-5, with D perhaps matching TRBD1 or TRBD2 (7 bases each). The CDR3 consists of 15 residues. Germline loops: CDR1 SQVTM, CDR2 ANQGSEA. V was cut by 0 bases and J by 4 bases, with 15 bases left in between.

This clonotype showed up many times. The chain employs TRBV27 and TRBJ2-7; the D gene is possibly TRBD2 (5 bases). CDR1 MNHEY and CDR2 SMNVEV come from the germline V gene (reference sequence). The V and J ends lost 6 bases and 0 bases respectively, with 9 bases between them. The CDR3 sequence is 13 residues long. Written as DNA, the CDR3 is TGTGCCAGCAGAGGCGGGTCCTCCTACGAGCAGTACTTC. Translating it yields CASRGGSSYEQYF.

The chain has TRBV6-1 and TRBJ1-1; 10 bases are shared with TRBD1. Germline loops: CDR1 MNHNS, CDR2 SASEGT. The CDR3 totals 15 residues. With V trimmed by 7 bases and J by 2 bases, 7 bases remained unmatched. The CDR3 loop reads CASTPTGGGNTEAFF. CDR3 DNA: TGTGCCAGCACCCCGACAGGGGGCGGAAACACTGAAGCTTTCTTT.

The rearrangement uses TRBV21-1 and TRBJ2-2; whether TRBD2, the table's D call, matches the DNA was not checked. TRBV21-1 is tagged as a pseudogene. This CDR3 spans 22 amino acids. For the CDR3, the DNA is TGTGCCAGCAGCATAACCGGGACTAGCGGGGCGACCATCCTCGCGAACACCGGGGAGCTGTTTTTT. Amino acids: CASSITGTSGATILANTGELFF.

This clonotype has ten or more counts. The V gene is TRBV5-1, the J gene TRBJ1-2, with 9 positions matching TRBD1. This CDR3 has 13 amino acids. The germline V gene encodes CDR1 SGHRS and CDR2 YFSETQ. After removal of 0 bases from V and 9 bases from J, the junction contained 3 bases not matched to a gene. The chain's CDR3 is CASSLDRGQSYTF. The CDR3 DNA reads TGCGCCAGCAGCTTGGACAGGGGGCAGAGCTACACCTTC.

In its sample, this clonotype was seen a few times. DNA of the CDR3: TGTGCCAGCAGAGGGGACAGATTAAACTACGAGCAGTACTTC. Its translation is CASRGDRLNYEQYF. J is TRBJ2-7 and V is TRBV28; TRBD1 matches at 7 bases. Germline V gives CDR1 MDHEN, CDR2 SYDVKM. This CDR3 comprises 14 residues. Germline trimming cut 6 bases from V and 3 bases from J; bases unmatched to any gene: 8. Supplemented by reference TRBV28 and TRBJ2-7, the full variable domain reads DVKVTQSSRYLVKRTGEKVFLECVQDMDHENMFWYRQDPGLGLRLIYFSYDVKMKEKGDIPEGYSVSREKKERFSLILESASTNQTSMYLCASRGDRLNYEQYFGPGTRLTVT.

This clonotype was picked up a small number of times. Given a much more abundant clone one base away, this may be a read error. The V call is TRBV29-1, the J call TRBJ2-5; D gene ambiguous. Trimming cost V 3 bases and J 2 bases, with 10 bases left between them. Germline V gene lookup returns CDR1 SQVTM and CDR2 ANQGSEA. This CDR3 region has 13 residues. The CDR3 sequence is CSVDRGRQETQYF. The CDR3, as DNA: TGCAGCGTTGACCGAGGACGGCAAGAGACCCAGTACTTC.

On this clonotype itself: A read error is possible here, since a much larger clone lies one base away. The rearrangement uses TRBV2 and TRBJ2-5, with D possibly being TRBD1 or TRBD2 (5 bases each). The CDR3 contains 14 residues. Germline V gene lookup returns CDR1 SNHLY and CDR2 FYNNEI. The CDR3 sequence is CASSEMDTGETKYF. The CDR3, as DNA: TGTGCCAGCAGTGAAATGGACACTGGGGAGACCAAGTACTTC.

This chain connects TRBV27 to TRBJ2-5; the D gene is possibly TRBD2 (5 bases). Germline V gives CDR1 MNHEY, CDR2 SMNVEV (reference sequence). V lost 6 bases and J 4 bases, leaving 21 bases between the germline ends. The CDR3 is 16 residues long. The chain's CDR3 is CASRFSPGGLLETQYF. CDR3 coding DNA: TGTGCCAGCAGATTTTCCCCAGGAGGTTTGTTAGAGACCCAGTACTTC.

This clonotype was seen repeatedly, ten times or more. The rearrangement links TRBV12-3 or TRBV12-4 to TRBJ2-1; the D is unclear. V was cut by 4 bases and J by 4 bases, with 11 bases left in between. The CDR3 sequence is 14 residues long. The CDR3 spells CASSSPYNYNEQFF. Written as DNA, the CDR3 is TGTGCCAGCAGTTCTCCCTACAATTACAATGAGCAGTTCTTC.

J is TRBJ1-2 and V is TRBV28; D uncertain. CDR1 MDHEN and CDR2 SYDVKM come from the germline V gene. Trimming pared 6 bases from V and 2 bases from J, leaving 10 bases between. The CDR3 consists of 13 residues. The CDR3 region is CASRWIWNYGYTF. In DNA form, the CDR3 reads TGTGCCAGCAGGTGGATCTGGAACTATGGCTACACCTTC.

This clonotype was picked up many times. The rearrangement joins TRBV6-1 to TRBJ1-3; no reliable D call. With 8 bases removed from V and 4 bases from J, the gap between germline ends came to 3 bases. This CDR3 is built from 10 residues. Germline V gene lookup returns CDR1 MNHNS and CDR2 SASEGT. The CDR3 DNA follows: TGTGCCAGCGGCGGAAACACCATATATTTT. As protein: CASGGNTIYF.

Ten or more counts support this clonotype. DNA for the CDR3: TGCGCCAGCAGCTTAAATCTCGGGGAGCTGTTTTTT. Its translation is CASSLNLGELFF. The J gene is TRBJ2-2, the V gene TRBV5-1, with no clear D. There are 12 residues in the CDR3. Germline V CDR1 and CDR2: SGHRS, YFSETQ. Between the trimmed V and J ends, which lost 2 bases and 7 bases, there was a span of 6 bases.

This clonotype has more than one count but fewer than ten. The gene calls are TRBV6-1 and TRBJ2-5, with 12 bases that match TRBD2. The CDR3 consists of 15 residues. The junction had 6 bases not matched to a gene; V was cut back by 4 bases and J by 6 bases. The germline CDR1 and CDR2 sequences are MNHNS and SASEGT. The chain's CDR3 is CASSVTSGRSKTQYF. CDR3 coding DNA: TGTGCCAGCAGTGTGACTAGCGGGAGATCAAAGACCCAGTACTTC.

The chain has TRBV20-1 and TRBJ1-1; no clear D. CDR1 and CDR2 (germline): DFQATT, SNEGSKA (reference sequence). Trimming left V 6 bases short and J 1 base short, with 9 bases between. CDR3 length: 12 amino acids. The CDR3: CSARPQNTEAFF. CDR3 in DNA: TGCAGTGCCAGACCTCAGAACACTGAAGCTTTCTTT.

This clonotype appeared many times. The chain carries TRBV6-5 and TRBJ2-7; 8 bases are a match to TRBD2. The CDR3 is made up of 14 amino acids. V shed 0 bases and J 7 bases; nucleotides not matched to a gene: 5. Germline V CDR1 and CDR2: MNHEY, SVGAGI. The CDR3 is CASSYSSGGREQYF. The CDR3 DNA is TGTGCCAGCAGTTACTCCAGCGGGGGAAGGGAGCAGTACTTC.

In this sample, this clonotype turned up many times. The V and J genes are TRBV4-1 and TRBJ2-5; 7 nucleotides line up with TRBD2. After removal of 2 bases from V and 5 bases from J, the junction contained 2 bases not matched to a gene. In germline, CDR1 is MGHRA, CDR2 YSYEKL. This CDR3 spans 13 amino acids. Here the CDR3 DNA reads TGCGCCAGCAGCCAATGGCGGGGGGAGACCCAGTACTTC. Protein: CASSQWRGETQYF.

This clonotype was observed at least ten times. This chain joins TRBV7-9 and TRBJ2-5; 7 nucleotides match TRBD2. In germline, CDR1 is SEHNR, CDR2 FQNEAQ (reference sequence). The CDR3 is made up of 16 amino acids. J gave up 0 bases and V 5 bases, and 9 bases lay outside the gene matches. CDR3 nucleotides: TGTGCCAGCAGCCCCCCAGGGACTACCCACCAAGAGACCCAGTACTTC. It encodes CASSPPGTTHQETQYF. Full variable domain (rest looked up from reference TRBV7-9 and TRBJ2-5): DTGVSQNPRHKITKRGQNVTFRCDPISEHNRLYWYRQTLGQGPEFLTYFQNEAQLEKSRLLSDRFSAERPKGSFSTLEIQRTEQGDSAMYLCASSPPGTTHQETQYFGPGTRLLVL.

The chain employs TRBV6-5 and TRBJ2-7, with a weak D call TRBD1 (6 bases). Germline V lookup: CDR1 MNHEY, CDR2 SVGAGI. V lost 0 bases, J lost 0 bases, and 15 bases lay in between. This CDR3 spans 17 amino acids. The CDR3: CASSYSWQGTGSYEQYF. The CDR3 DNA reads TGTGCCAGCAGTTACTCCTGGCAGGGGACGGGCTCCTACGAGCAGTACTTC.

This clonotype has only a few counts. The chain links TRBV20-1 to TRBJ2-5, with 13 bases lining up with TRBD2. CDR3 length: 15 amino acids. V lost 3 bases to trimming and J lost 1 base; unmatched junction nucleotides: 2. Germline CDR1 is DFQATT and CDR2 is SNEGSKA (reference sequence). The DNA of the CDR3 is TGCAGTGCTAGCGGGACTAGCGGGGCCCAAGAGACCCAGTACTTC. Translating gives CSASGTSGAQETQYF.

Only a few counts were recorded for this clonotype. The chain has TRBV2 and TRBJ2-5; 13 bases fit TRBD2. The CDR3 consists of 19 residues. With V trimmed by 2 bases and J by 4 bases, 13 bases remained unmatched. CDR1 SNHLY and CDR2 FYNNEI come from the germline V gene. Here the CDR3 DNA reads TGTGCCAGCAGTGAACCACTAGCGGGAGGGCCCCCGAGTACAGAGACCCAGTACTTC. This translates into CASSEPLAGGPPSTETQYF. Based on the CDR3 plus reference TRBV2 and TRBJ2-5, the full variable domain is EPEVTQTPSHQVTQMGQEVILRCVPISNHLYFYWYRQILGQKVEFLVSFYNNEISEKSEIFDDQFSVERPDGSNFTLKIRSTKLEDSAMYFCASSEPLAGGPPSTETQYFGPGTRLLVL.

This clonotype was recorded many times. The chain has TRBV5-1 and TRBJ1-1; a possible D gene is TRBD1 (6 bases). Per germline, CDR1 SGHRS and CDR2 YFSETQ. This CDR3 is built from 14 residues. Trimming left V 4 bases short and J 7 bases short, with 17 bases between. This chain's CDR3 is CASSDADRLFEAFF. CDR3 in DNA: TGCGCCAGCAGCGATGCGGACAGATTATTTGAAGCTTTCTTT. The complete variable domain, with remaining parts taken from reference TRBV5-1 and TRBJ1-1, reads KAGVTQTPRYLIKTRGQQVTLSCSPISGHRSVSWYQQTPGQGLQFLFEYFSETQRNKGNFPGRFSGRQFSNSRSEMNVSTLELGDSALYLCASSDADRLFEAFFGQGTRLTVV.

The table lists this clonotype with a count of one. The chain has TRBV5-4 and TRBJ2-7; the match to TRBD1 covers 7 bases. J gave up 5 bases and V 2 bases, and 4 bases lay outside the gene matches. CDR1 is SGHNT, CDR2 YYREEE, per germline (reference sequence). The CDR3 extends over 13 amino acids. CDR3 protein: CASSLNTGDEQYF. The CDR3 region has the DNA TGTGCCAGCAGCTTAAATACAGGGGACGAGCAGTACTTC.

This clonotype was observed at least ten times. The chain employs TRBV6-5 and TRBJ2-7; D might be TRBD1 (5 bases). Per germline, CDR1 MNHEY and CDR2 SVGAGI. This CDR3 has 15 residues. The V end lost 0 bases, the J end lost 12 bases, and 21 bases lay between the germline ends. The CDR3 nucleotides read TGTGCCAGCAGTTACTCTACGGATCAGGGAACCATGTTGTACTTC. As protein: CASSYSTDQGTMLYF.